Below are 16 T cell receptor beta chains sequenced from a single sample in a study of OX40 agonist ivuxolimab in advanced cancers. This table comes from immunoSEQ multiplex PCR, and its TCRdb copy is limited to in-frame clones, with some not included. This sample has about 22,000 clones, with roughly four fifths found just once. Sequenced here: CD4+ or CD8+ T cells sorted from blood, sampled in a trial of the OX40 agonist ivuxolimab. These receptors were collected from an adult with an advanced solid tumor such as melanoma, head and neck, liver or kidney cancer.

This clone came up once. The chain employs TRBV10-3 and TRBJ1-1; TRBD1 matches 7 bases. V shed 10 bases and J 5 bases; nucleotides not matched to a gene: 13. CDR3 size: 14 residues. The V gene's germline CDR1 is ENHRY and CDR2 SYGVKD. The DNA of the CDR3 is TGTGCCACCGCCCTAAGGGGGCCAGGGACTGAAGCTTTCTTT. This encodes CATALRGPGTEAFF.

The gene calls are TRBV7-2 and TRBJ2-7, with D maybe TRBD2 (6 bases). CDR1 and CDR2 (germline): SGHTA, FQGNSA. V dropped 1 base and J dropped 2 bases, with 9 bases sitting between them. The CDR3 has 14 residues. The CDR3: CASSLVGSPYEQYF. Written as DNA, the CDR3 is TGTGCCAGCAGCTTAGTCGGGAGCCCCTACGAGCAGTACTTC. Combining the CDR3 with reference TRBV7-2 and TRBJ2-7 gives the whole variable domain GAGVSQSPSNKVTEKGKDVELRCDPISGHTALYWYRQSLGQGLEFLIYFQGNSAPDKSGLPSDRFSAERTGGSVSTLTIQRTQQEDSAVYLCASSLVGSPYEQYFGPGTRLTVT.

J is TRBJ2-7 and V is TRBV13; TRBD2 is a possible D gene (6 bases). Germline-derived CDR1 and CDR2 are PRHDT and FYEKMQ (reference sequence). The CDR3 spans 14 residues. Trimming pared 1 base from V and 2 bases from J, leaving 9 bases between. The CDR3 reads CASSLEGGTYEQYF. CDR3 DNA: TGTGCCAGCAGCTTAGAAGGAGGGACCTACGAGCAGTACTTC.

The chain combines TRBV27 with TRBJ1-1, with D possibly being TRBD1 (6 bases). V was cut by 0 bases and J by 4 bases, with 12 bases left in between. Germline loops: CDR1 MNHEY, CDR2 SMNVEV (reference sequence). CDR3 length: 15 residues. The CDR3 spells CASSLSRRGATEAFF. CDR3 coding DNA: TGTGCCAGCAGTTTATCGAGGCGGGGGGCCACTGAAGCTTTCTTT.

The J gene is TRBJ2-7, the V gene TRBV28, with D perhaps matching TRBD1 or TRBD2 (5 bases each). The V end was cut by 2 bases, the J end by 1 base, with 12 bases between. Looked up from germline, CDR1 is MDHEN and CDR2 is SYDVKM. The CDR3 length is 15 residues. This CDR3 reads CASSLGGEGSYEQYF. The CDR3 region has the DNA TGTGCCAGCAGTTTAGGGGGAGAGGGATCCTACGAGCAGTACTTC.

The chain combines TRBV27 with TRBJ2-1, with D uncertain. Germline V gene lookup returns CDR1 MNHEY and CDR2 SMNVEV (reference sequence). Deletions cut 2 bases from V and 7 bases from J, with 12 bases between. The CDR3 consists of 14 residues. This CDR3 reads CASSLGPSSNEQFF. CDR3 sequence (DNA): TGTGCCAGCAGTTTAGGGCCTTCTTCAAATGAGCAGTTCTTC.

This clone is categorized as medium-sized. The V call is TRBV9, the J call TRBJ2-1; 14 bases fit TRBD2. After removal of 6 bases from V and 3 bases from J, the junction contained 11 bases not matched to a gene. The CDR3 has 18 amino acids. The V gene's germline CDR1 is SGDLS and CDR2 YYNGEE. CDR3 amino acids: CASTELGTSGSGYNEQFF. The CDR3, as DNA: TGTGCCAGCACCGAACTCGGGACTAGCGGGAGTGGCTACAATGAGCAGTTCTTC.

This clone has a handful of counts. V usage is TRBV7-9 and J usage is TRBJ2-1; D ambiguous. CDR3 length: 13 amino acids. The V end lost 7 bases, the J end lost 5 bases, and 12 bases lay between the germline ends. Germline V gives CDR1 SEHNR, CDR2 FQNEAQ (reference sequence). CDR3 loop: CASTLGEDNEQFF. The CDR3 DNA sequence: TGTGCCAGCACCCTCGGAGAGGACAATGAGCAGTTCTTC.

J is TRBJ2-7 and V is TRBV5-1; 7 bases match TRBD1. Germline V gene sequence: CDR1 SGHRS, CDR2 YFSETQ. This CDR3 has 14 residues. V lost 1 base and J lost 4; bases outside the gene matches: 5. The CDR3 sequence: CASSLWQGDYEQYF. CDR3 sequence (DNA): TGCGCCAGCAGCTTGTGGCAGGGGGATTACGAGCAGTACTTC.

This clone was counted between two and nine times. The V call is TRBV27, the J call TRBJ2-5, with 8 bases fitting TRBD2. Germline assignment: CDR1 MNHEY and CDR2 SMNVEV (reference sequence). This CDR3 comprises 13 residues. The ends lost 5 bases at V and 5 bases at J; junction bases unmatched: 4. CDR3 residues: CASSLAGGETQYF. CDR3 DNA: TGTGCCAGCAGTCTCGCGGGAGGCGAGACCCAGTACTTC.

This clone was seen just once. V gene TRBV2 combines with J gene TRBJ1-5; a possible D gene is TRBD1 (5 bases). This CDR3 is built from 14 residues. Germline values: CDR1 SNHLY, CDR2 FYNNEI. Between the trimmed V and J ends, which lost 7 bases and 10 bases, there was a span of 20 bases. The CDR3 loop is CASMGEDINTPQHF. The CDR3 DNA reads TGTGCCAGCATGGGTGAGGACATTAATACTCCCCAGCATTTT.

The V call is TRBV6-5, the J call TRBJ2-5; unclear D gene. The V gene lost 2 bases and the J gene lost 2 bases, with 6 bases spanning the gap. The CDR3 has 13 amino acids. Germline loops: CDR1 MNHEY, CDR2 SVGAGI. The CDR3 nucleotides are TGTGCCAGCAGTTACAGGGCTCAAGAGACCCAGTACTTC. Protein: CASSYRAQETQYF.

This clone was seen once. CDR3 DNA: TGTGCCATCAGTGAGGGAGGGGGCCCAAGCAATCAGCCCCAGCATTTT. Amino acid sequence: CAISEGGGPSNQPQHF. The J gene is TRBJ1-5, the V gene TRBV10-3, with 7 bases matching TRBD1. V dropped 2 bases and J dropped 1; count of bases not matched to a gene: 5. The length of the CDR3 is 16 residues. Germline assignment: CDR1 ENHRY and CDR2 SYGVKD.

J is TRBJ1-2 and V is TRBV9, with D tentatively TRBD1 (5 bases). This CDR3 is built from 15 residues. Trimming pared 4 bases from V and 4 bases from J, leaving 17 bases between. Germline loops: CDR1 SGDLS, CDR2 YYNGEE. The CDR3 coding sequence is TGTGCCAGCAGCCAGAGGAGTTCAGGGACCTATGGCTACACCTTC. Protein sequence: CASSQRSSGTYGYTF.

DNA for the CDR3: TGTGCCAGCAGTTTATCCCAGGGGCCGCTGAACACTGAAGCTTTCTTT. It codes for CASSLSQGPLNTEAFF. The chain couples TRBV28 to TRBJ1-1, with TRBD1 as a possible D gene (6 bases). V lost 1 base, J lost 0 bases, and 12 bases lay in between. Germline V gene lookup returns CDR1 MDHEN and CDR2 SYDVKM. The CDR3 is 16 amino acids.

This chain joins TRBV6-4 and TRBJ1-2; no clear D. Per the germline V gene, CDR1 is MRHNA and CDR2 is SNTAGT. Trimming shortened V by 4 bases and J by 2 bases, and 5 bases separated the two germline ends. The CDR3 has 12 amino acids. The CDR3: CASSAKNYGYTF. CDR3 nucleotide sequence: TGTGCCAGCAGTGCAAAAAACTATGGCTACACCTTC.